This T cell receptor beta chain was documented in a study of blood T cell repertoires in COVID-19. The CDR3 loop spans 16 amino acids. Germline CDR1 and CDR2: KGHDR and SFDVKD. V dropped 1 base and J dropped 0; count of bases not matched to a gene: 1. Profiled with immunoSEQ multiplex PCR; TCRdb holds only in-frame clones, not every one. The data show around 100,000 clones, around nine tenths seen once. Sequencing was carried out using peripheral blood. The gene calls are TRBV24-1 and TRBJ2-3, with 9 positions matching TRBD2. The sequence came from a human donor in a cohort sampled during active COVID-19. The CDR3 coding sequence is TGTGCCACCAGTGATTTTACTAGCGGGAGCACAGATACGCAGTATTTT. Its translation: CATSDFTSGSTDTQYF.